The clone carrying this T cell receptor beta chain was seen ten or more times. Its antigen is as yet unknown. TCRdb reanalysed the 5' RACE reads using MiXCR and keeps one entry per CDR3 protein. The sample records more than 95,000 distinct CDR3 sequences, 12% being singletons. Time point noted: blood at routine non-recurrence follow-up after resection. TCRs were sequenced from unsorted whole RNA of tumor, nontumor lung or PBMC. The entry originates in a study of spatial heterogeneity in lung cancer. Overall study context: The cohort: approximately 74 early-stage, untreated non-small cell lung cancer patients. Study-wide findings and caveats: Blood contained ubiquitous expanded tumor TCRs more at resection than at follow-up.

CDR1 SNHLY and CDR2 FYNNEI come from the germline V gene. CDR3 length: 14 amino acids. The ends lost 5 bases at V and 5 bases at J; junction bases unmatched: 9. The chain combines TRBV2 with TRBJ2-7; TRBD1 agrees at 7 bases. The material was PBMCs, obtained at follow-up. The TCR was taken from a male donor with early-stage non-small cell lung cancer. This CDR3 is CASSPRQGAHEQYF. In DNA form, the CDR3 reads TGTGCCAGCAGTCCAAGACAGGGAGCCCACGAGCAGTACTTC. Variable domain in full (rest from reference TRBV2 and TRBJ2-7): EPEVTQTPSHQVTQMGQEVILRCVPISNHLYFYWYRQILGQKVEFLVSFYNNEISEKSEIFDDQFSVERPDGSNFTLKIRSTKLEDSAMYFCASSPRQGAHEQYFGPGTRLTVT.